This T cell receptor beta chain originates from a study of chemoradiotherapy in HPV16-positive cancers. Study context: Candidate HPV-specific clones and shared TCR motifs came from two HPV16-positive patients.

There are 15 residues in the CDR3. The V gene end was trimmed by 4 bases and the J gene end by 4 bases; junction bases not matched to a gene: 7. Per germline, CDR1 SGHRS and CDR2 YFSETQ. The protocol was immunoSEQ multiplex PCR, while the TCRdb copy is restricted to in-frame clones and leaves out a portion. The table lists approximately 5,700 clones, 86% of them singletons. This sequence was found in a human donor with HPV-associated anogenital cancer. The source material was tumor tissue, sampled from a patient who underwent chemoradiotherapy. The J gene is TRBJ2-5, the V gene TRBV5-1; 10 bases are shared with TRBD2. The chain's CDR3 is CASSSLAGVVETQYF. The CDR3 DNA is TGCGCCAGCAGCAGCCTAGCGGGAGTTGTAGAGACCCAGTACTTC.